A selection of T cell receptor beta chains follows, all from one sample in a study of cytomegalovirus exposure and HLA in healthy donors. Assay used: immunoSEQ multiplex PCR; TCRdb lists only in-frame clones, some missing. The table shows 90,000 to 150,000 clones, with roughly 90% occurring only once. Sequenced input: PBMCs. Receptors originate from a young woman in good health and CMV-seropositive. Each CDR3 is given with its conserved first and last residue. Each record gives: clone size, V gene, D gene, J gene, CDR3 protein, CDR3 DNA. D genes are given only for firm matches. Size tells how often a clone was seen (once, few, many) or the class of an expanded clone, and some rows leave it out.

size: NA
V: TRBV7-2
D: NA
J: TRBJ2-1
CDR3: CASSSAPLIREQFF
DNA: TGTGCCAGCAGCTCAGCCCCCCTTATCCGTGAGCAGTTCTTC

size: once
V: TRBV7-9
D: NA
J: TRBJ1-2
CDR3: CASSQAGASNYGYTF
DNA: TGTGCCAGCAGCCAAGCAGGGGCCTCTAACTATGGCTACACCTTC

size: NA
V: TRBV5-4
D: TRBD1
J: TRBJ1-2
CDR3: CASSPTPTGGDGYTF
DNA: TGTGCCAGCAGCCCGACCCCCACAGGGGGGGATGGCTACACCTTC

size: NA
V: TRBV19
D: TRBD1
J: TRBJ1-4
CDR3: CASSTPTGRHEKLFF
DNA: TGTGCCAGTAGCACGCCGACAGGGAGGCATGAAAAACTGTTTTTT

size: NA
V: TRBV14
D: NA
J: TRBJ2-1
CDR3: CASSLLGGASLNEQFF
DNA: TGTGCCAGCAGCCTCCTGGGGGGGGCCTCGCTCAATGAGCAGTTCTTC

size: NA
V: TRBV19
D: NA
J: TRBJ2-1
CDR3: CASNRENNEQFF
DNA: TGTGCCAGTAACCGGGAGAACAATGAGCAGTTCTTC

size: NA
V: TRBV11-2
D: TRBD2
J: TRBJ2-3
CDR3: CASSLVVPGLAGTDTQYF
DNA: TGTGCCAGCAGCTTAGTCGTGCCGGGACTAGCGGGCACAGATACGCAGTATTTT

size: NA
V: TRBV19
D: NA
J: TRBJ1-1
CDR3: CASSIGYAPQNTEAFF
DNA: TGTGCCAGTAGTATCGGGTACGCCCCACAGAACACTGAAGCTTTCTTT

size: NA
V: TRBV7-8
D: NA
J: TRBJ1-2
CDR3: CASSLAVGRTNYGYTF
DNA: TGTGCCAGCAGCTTAGCAGTGGGCCGGACTAACTATGGCTACACCTTC

size: NA
V: TRBV7-3
D: TRBD2
J: TRBJ2-7
CDR3: CASSLAGGPSYEQYF
DNA: TGTGCCAGCAGCTTAGCGGGAGGGCCGTCCTACGAGCAGTACTTC

size: NA
V: TRBV5-1
D: NA
J: TRBJ2-3
CDR3: CASSQDKDTQYF
DNA: TGCGCCAGCAGCCAAGACAAAGATACGCAGTATTTT

size: few
V: TRBV6-5
D: NA
J: TRBJ2-3
CDR3: CASSRERGTDTQYF
DNA: TGTGCCAGCAGTAGAGAGCGGGGCACAGATACGCAGTATTTT

size: NA
V: TRBV6-5
D: TRBD1
J: TRBJ2-1
CDR3: CASSFTGQAYNEQFF
DNA: TGTGCCAGCAGCTTCACGGGACAGGCCTACAATGAGCAGTTCTTC

size: NA
V: TRBV27
D: NA
J: TRBJ1-1
CDR3: CASSLYRASEAFF
DNA: TGTGCCAGCAGTCTGTACAGAGCTTCTGAAGCTTTCTTT

size: NA
V: TRBV6-5
D: TRBD2
J: TRBJ2-3
CDR3: CASSYYSGRGTDTQYF
DNA: TGTGCCAGCAGTTACTATAGCGGGAGGGGCACAGATACGCAGTATTTT

size: few
V: TRBV7-8
D: NA
J: TRBJ1-1
CDR3: CASSHGFSGEAFF
DNA: TGTGCCAGCAGCCACGGGTTTTCCGGTGAAGCTTTCTTT

size: NA
V: TRBV6-6
D: TRBD1
J: TRBJ1-4
CDR3: CASSQGAYEKLFF
DNA: TGTGCCAGCAGTCAGGGGGCGTATGAAAAACTGTTTTTT

size: once
V: TRBV29-1
D: NA
J: TRBJ1-1
CDR3: CSVGQGPNTEAFF
DNA: TGCAGCGTTGGTCAGGGCCCCAACACTGAAGCTTTCTTT

size: NA
V: TRBV19
D: TRBD1
J: TRBJ1-5
CDR3: CASQGQGSYSNQPQHF
DNA: TGTGCCAGTCAAGGACAGGGAAGTTATAGCAATCAGCCCCAGCATTTT

size: NA
V: TRBV11-3
D: TRBD2
J: TRBJ2-4
CDR3: CASSLVSGGAKNIQYF
DNA: TGTGCCAGCAGCTTGGTGTCGGGAGGAGCCAAAAACATTCAGTACTTC

size: NA
V: TRBV2
D: TRBD1
J: TRBJ1-2
CDR3: CASSEVRGTGGDSRSGYTF
DNA: TGTGCCAGCAGTGAAGTGAGGGGGACAGGGGGCGATAGTAGGAGCGGCTACACCTTC

size: NA
V: TRBV6-5
D: NA
J: TRBJ1-4
CDR3: CASSPRGPSGEKLFF
DNA: TGTGCCAGCAGTCCCAGAGGGCCGTCTGGTGAAAAACTGTTTTTT

size: NA
V: TRBV23-1
D: NA
J: TRBJ1-4
CDR3: CASGALRAQKNEKLFF
DNA: TGCGCCAGCGGGGCCCTGAGAGCGCAGAAGAATGAAAAACTGTTTTTT

size: once
V: TRBV4-1
D: TRBD1
J: TRBJ1-2
CDR3: CASSQSETGLISSYGYTF
DNA: TGCGCCAGCAGCCAATCGGAGACAGGGTTAATCTCGAGCTATGGCTACACCTTC

size: NA
V: TRBV29-1
D: NA
J: TRBJ1-2
CDR3: CSVEERPGVDYGYTF
DNA: TGCAGCGTTGAAGAAAGGCCAGGGGTGGACTATGGCTACACCTTC

size: NA
V: TRBV5-1
D: TRBD1
J: TRBJ2-3
CDR3: CASSLEGQNTDTQYF
DNA: TGCGCCAGCAGCTTGGAGGGACAGAACACAGATACGCAGTATTTT

size: few
V: TRBV7-3
D: TRBD1
J: TRBJ1-6
CDR3: CASSWGQGTSPLHF
DNA: TGTGCCAGCAGCTGGGGACAGGGAACTTCACCCCTCCACTTT

size: NA
V: TRBV7-8
D: NA
J: TRBJ1-1
CDR3: CASSLNRANTEAFF
DNA: TGTGCCAGCAGCTTGAACAGGGCAAACACTGAAGCTTTCTTT

size: NA
V: TRBV18
D: NA
J: TRBJ2-1
CDR3: CASSPPDNYNEQFF
DNA: TGTGCCAGCTCACCACCGGACAACTACAATGAGCAGTTCTTC

size: once
V: TRBV6-5
D: NA
J: TRBJ2-5
CDR3: CASSYGEGVQETQYF
DNA: TGTGCCAGCAGTTACGGGGAGGGGGTTCAAGAGACCCAGTACTTC

size: NA
V: TRBV30
D: NA
J: TRBJ1-4
CDR3: CAWARREKLFF
DNA: TGTGCCTGGGCAAGGCGGGAAAAACTGTTTTTT

size: NA
V: TRBV5-6
D: TRBD1
J: TRBJ2-7
CDR3: CASTSAGTGTYEQYF
DNA: TGTGCCAGCACATCAGCCGGGACAGGGACCTACGAGCAGTACTTC

size: NA
V: TRBV27
D: TRBD2
J: TRBJ2-3
CDR3: CASSLLGASGISDTQYF
DNA: TGTGCCAGCAGTTTATTAGGGGCTAGCGGGATTTCGGATACGCAGTATTTT

size: once
V: TRBV30
D: NA
J: TRBJ1-1
CDR3: CAWLSYVTEAFF
DNA: TGTGCCTGGTTGAGTTATGTCACTGAAGCTTTCTTT

size: many
V: TRBV4-3
D: NA
J: TRBJ2-5
CDR3: CASSQETETQYF
DNA: TGCGCCAGCAGCCAAGAAACTGAGACCCAGTACTTC

size: NA
V: TRBV6-1
D: TRBD1
J: TRBJ1-1
CDR3: CASRGQPNTEAFF
DNA: TGTGCCAGCAGGGGACAGCCGAACACTGAAGCTTTCTTT

size: NA
V: TRBV9
D: NA
J: TRBJ2-1
CDR3: CASSVAGVPGESYNEQFF
DNA: TGTGCCAGCAGCGTAGCCGGGGTCCCGGGGGAATCCTACAATGAGCAGTTCTTC

size: once
V: TRBV11-3
D: TRBD1
J: TRBJ2-7
CDR3: CASSAGQGARNEQYF
DNA: TGTGCCAGCAGCGCGGGACAGGGGGCGCGCAACGAGCAGTACTTC

size: few
V: TRBV18
D: NA
J: TRBJ1-2
CDR3: CASSPNINYGYTF
DNA: TGTGCCAGCTCACCAAACATAAACTATGGCTACACCTTC

size: NA
V: TRBV19
D: NA
J: TRBJ2-3
CDR3: CASRFPLSGSTDTQYF
DNA: TGTGCCAGTCGATTTCCCCTTTCAGGGAGCACAGATACGCAGTATTTT

size: NA
V: TRBV30
D: TRBD1
J: TRBJ1-6
CDR3: CAWSVGQGGSPLHF
DNA: TGTGCCTGGAGTGTGGGACAGGGGGGCTCACCCCTCCACTTT

size: NA
V: TRBV25-1
D: NA
J: TRBJ1-5
CDR3: CASSKTGGNQPQHF
DNA: TGTGCCAGCAGCAAGACAGGTGGCAATCAGCCCCAGCATTTT

size: NA
V: TRBV2
D: NA
J: TRBJ1-1
CDR3: CASRKPTETHRAFF
DNA: TGTGCCAGCAGGAAACCGACAGAGACCCACCGGGCTTTCTTT

size: few
V: TRBV4-1
D: NA
J: TRBJ2-3
CDR3: CASSQDTHRVKQTQYF
DNA: TGCGCCAGCAGCCAAGATACCCACAGGGTGAAGCAGACGCAGTATTTT

size: NA
V: TRBV27
D: TRBD1
J: TRBJ2-7
CDR3: CASSSRQGGTYEQYF
DNA: TGTGCCAGCAGTTCCCGACAGGGGGGAACCTACGAGCAGTACTTC

size: NA
V: TRBV5-1
D: TRBD2
J: TRBJ2-7
CDR3: CASSLFGTSGGAHEQYF
DNA: TGCGCCAGCAGCTTGTTTGGGACTAGCGGGGGGGCCCACGAGCAGTACTTC

size: NA
V: TRBV15
D: NA
J: TRBJ1-2
CDR3: CATCAPYRARGNYGYTF
DNA: TGTGCCACCTGCGCTCCCTACAGGGCGCGAGGGAACTATGGCTACACCTTC